This T cell receptor beta chain was identified during a study of read filtering for tumor transcriptome and immune sequencing. Looking at the study overall: Whole-transcriptome libraries were prepared after DNase treatment. Study results and limitations: RNA-seq captured clonotypes less deeply and reliably than IR-seq.

From approximately 430 ng of RNA, a library with molecular barcoded alpha/delta and beta/gamma adaptors was made. MiXCR, run by TCRdb on the reads, gives a single entry per CDR3 protein. The data contain 120,000 or so distinct CDR3 sequences, approximately 13% of them singletons. The V end lost 1 base, the J end lost 5 bases, and 12 bases lay between the germline ends. This CDR3 spans 15 amino acids. Germline V gene lookup returns CDR1 SGHNT and CDR2 YENEEA. Of note for this clonotype: Its specificity is unknown.

The receptor was derived from a donor at least 40 years old with multiple myeloma. The chain recombines TRBV11-3 with TRBJ2-1; D unclear. Specimen: a population of CD138-negative cells sorted from bone marrow. The CDR3 sequence: CASSLVAGANNEQFF. CDR3 nucleotides: TGTGCCAGCAGCTTAGTGGCTGGCGCGAACAATGAGCAGTTCTTC.